The present TCR beta chain was sequenced within a study of human T cells and chemical hapten exposure. Background on the study: Minor volume differences among pooled libraries chiefly drove per-sample TCR yield variation.

TCRdb passed the RACE reads through MiXCR, listing each CDR3 protein once. The profile shows roughly 120,000 distinct CDR3 sequences, about an eighth of them singletons. Time point specified: patch test 1, 2 weeks after DPC sensitization. Noted treatment: therapeutic diphenylcyclopropenone sensitization with weekly scalp DPC. Study-wide points: The formation of large CDR3 similarity clusters by expanded TCRs significantly exceeded that of controls.

As for this clonotype: Its target is unknown.

Germline assignment: CDR1 MNHNY and CDR2 SVGAGI (reference sequence). The germline V and J ends were trimmed by 8 bases and 1 base, with 7 bases remaining between them. This CDR3 is built from 12 residues. The sequence derives from a man aged 18 to 30 with alopecia areata. Some clones in this sample may be carry-over from other donors' samples. The specimen comprised whole blood, sampled in connection with sensitization to the hapten diphenylcyclopropenone (DPC). The V and J genes are TRBV6-6 and TRBJ2-3, with D tentatively TRBD1 or TRBD2 (5 bases each). In nucleotides, the CDR3 is TGTGCCAGCGGGGGTGGCACAGATACGCAGTATTTT. Encoded protein: CASGGGTDTQYF.